The TCR beta chain under discussion was sequenced for a study of early T cells in non-severe SARS-CoV-2 infection. Across the study: Sequencing targeted bulk RNA from unsorted whole blood, leaving chains unpaired.

The V gene lost 1 base and the J gene lost 4 bases, with 15 bases spanning the gap. The germline V gene has CDR1 DFQATT and CDR2 SNEGSKA (reference sequence). The CDR3 loop spans 15 amino acids. In the library, individual cDNA molecules carried attached unique molecular identifiers. MiXCR, applied by TCRdb to the 5' RACE reads, yields one record per CDR3 protein. The data hold 54,000 or so distinct CDR3 sequences, with around 6% observed a single time. This clonotype appeared many times. Its cognate antigen is unknown. Overall study findings and caveats: Database matching using VDJdb favored anti-spike CD8 responses, with private and CD4 specificities left missing.

This TCR was sampled from an adult who was a healthcare worker with PCR-confirmed SARS-CoV-2 infection or an uninfected control (not recorded which). The sample was whole blood. The gene calls are TRBV20-1 and TRBJ2-3, with D uncertain. This CDR3 reads CSARVYRVGPDTQYF. The CDR3, as DNA: TGCAGTGCTAGAGTCTACCGCGTCGGTCCAGATACGCAGTATTTT.